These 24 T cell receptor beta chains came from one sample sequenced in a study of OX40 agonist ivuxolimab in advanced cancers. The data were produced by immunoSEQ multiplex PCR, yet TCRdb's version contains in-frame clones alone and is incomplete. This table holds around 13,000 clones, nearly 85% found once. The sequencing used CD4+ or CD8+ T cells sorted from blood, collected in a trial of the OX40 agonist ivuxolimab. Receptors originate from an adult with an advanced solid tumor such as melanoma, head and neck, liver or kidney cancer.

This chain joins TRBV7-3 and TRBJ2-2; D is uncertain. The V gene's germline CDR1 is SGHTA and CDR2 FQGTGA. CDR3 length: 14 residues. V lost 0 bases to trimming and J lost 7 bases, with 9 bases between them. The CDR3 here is CASSLTGDGGELFF. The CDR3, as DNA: TGTGCCAGCAGCTTAACCGGAGACGGCGGGGAGCTGTTTTTT.

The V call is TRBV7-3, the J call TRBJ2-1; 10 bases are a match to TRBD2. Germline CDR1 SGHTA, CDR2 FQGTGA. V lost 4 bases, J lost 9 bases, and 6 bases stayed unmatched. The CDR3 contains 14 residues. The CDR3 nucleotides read TGTGCCAGCAGCTCCTTAGCGGGAGGCGCTGAGCAGTTCTTC. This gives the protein CASSSLAGGAEQFF.

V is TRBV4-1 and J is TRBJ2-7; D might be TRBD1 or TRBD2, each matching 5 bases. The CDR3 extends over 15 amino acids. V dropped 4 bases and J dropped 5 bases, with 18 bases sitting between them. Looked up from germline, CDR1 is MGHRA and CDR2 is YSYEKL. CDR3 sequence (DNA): TGCGCCAGCAGCCTCAGGGAGACGGGATTCCACGAGCAGTACTTC. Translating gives CASSLRETGFHEQYF.

The CDR3 sequence is CASSVGIGEETQYF. The CDR3 nucleotides read TGTGCCAGCAGTGTGGGGATAGGAGAAGAGACCCAGTACTTC. This chain connects TRBV6-5 to TRBJ2-5, with D uncertain. CDR1 and CDR2 (germline): MNHEY, SVGAGI. The CDR3 runs to 14 residues. V lost 5 bases, J lost 3 bases, and 13 bases lay in between.

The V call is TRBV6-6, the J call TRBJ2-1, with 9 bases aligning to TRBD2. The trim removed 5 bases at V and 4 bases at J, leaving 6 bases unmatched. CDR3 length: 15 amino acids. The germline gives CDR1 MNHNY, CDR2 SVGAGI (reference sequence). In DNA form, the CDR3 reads TGTGCCAGCAGTAACCAGCGGGAGGCTTACAATGAGCAGTTCTTC. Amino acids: CASSNQREAYNEQFF.

The CDR3 reads CASSQAPGGGNTIYF. The CDR3 DNA is TGCGCCAGCAGCCAAGCCCCAGGGGGAGGAAACACCATATATTTT. The chain employs TRBV4-1 and TRBJ1-3, with 7 bases aligning to TRBD1. After removal of 1 base from V and 4 bases from J, the junction contained 4 bases not matched to a gene. The germline V gene has CDR1 MGHRA and CDR2 YSYEKL. The CDR3 is 15 residues long.

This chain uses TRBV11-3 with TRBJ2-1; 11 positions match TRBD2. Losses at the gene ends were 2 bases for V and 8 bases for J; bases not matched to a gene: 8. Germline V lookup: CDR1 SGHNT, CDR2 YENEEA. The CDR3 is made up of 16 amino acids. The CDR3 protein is CASSLSSSGGLDEQFF. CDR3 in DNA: TGTGCCAGCAGCTTAAGTTCTAGCGGGGGGTTGGATGAGCAGTTCTTC.

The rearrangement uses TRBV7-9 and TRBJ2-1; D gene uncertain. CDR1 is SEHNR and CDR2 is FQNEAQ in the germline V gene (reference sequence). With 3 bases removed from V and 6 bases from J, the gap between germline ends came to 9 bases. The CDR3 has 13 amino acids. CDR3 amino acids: CASSLFSGNEQFF. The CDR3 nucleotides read TGTGCCAGCAGCTTGTTTTCGGGCAATGAGCAGTTCTTC.

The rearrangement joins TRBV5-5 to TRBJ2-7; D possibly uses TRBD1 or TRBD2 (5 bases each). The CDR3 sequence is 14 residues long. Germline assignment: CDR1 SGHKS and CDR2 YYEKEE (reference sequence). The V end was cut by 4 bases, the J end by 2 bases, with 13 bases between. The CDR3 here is CASSLWDGAYEQYF. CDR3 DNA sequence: TGTGCCAGCAGCCTATGGGACGGCGCCTACGAGCAGTACTTC.

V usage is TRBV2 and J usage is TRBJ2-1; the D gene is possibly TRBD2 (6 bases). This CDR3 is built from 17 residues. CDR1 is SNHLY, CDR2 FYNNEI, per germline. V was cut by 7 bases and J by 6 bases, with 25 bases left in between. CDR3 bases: TGTGCCAGCACGGCCCCCAGGACTAACCCCCTTCGCAATGAGCAGTTCTTC. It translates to CASTAPRTNPLRNEQFF.

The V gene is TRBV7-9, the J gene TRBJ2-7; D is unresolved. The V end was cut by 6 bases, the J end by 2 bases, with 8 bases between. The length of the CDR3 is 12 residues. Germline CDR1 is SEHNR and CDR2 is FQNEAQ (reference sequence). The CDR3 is CASSGAAYEQYF. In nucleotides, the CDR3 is TGTGCCAGCAGTGGCGCCGCCTACGAGCAGTACTTC.

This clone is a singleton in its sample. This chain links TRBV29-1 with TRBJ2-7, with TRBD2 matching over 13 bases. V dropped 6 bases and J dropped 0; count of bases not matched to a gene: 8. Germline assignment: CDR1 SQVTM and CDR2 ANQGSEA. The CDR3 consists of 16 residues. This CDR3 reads CSVSGLAGVLSYEQYF. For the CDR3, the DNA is TGCAGCGTATCCGGACTAGCGGGAGTCCTCTCCTACGAGCAGTACTTC.

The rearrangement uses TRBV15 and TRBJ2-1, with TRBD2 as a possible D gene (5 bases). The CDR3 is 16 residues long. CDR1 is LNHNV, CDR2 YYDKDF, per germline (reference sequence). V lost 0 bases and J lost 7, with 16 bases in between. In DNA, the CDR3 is TGTGCCACCAGCAGAGAAAGATCCTTCGGGGTTAATGAGCAGTTCTTC. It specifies CATSRERSFGVNEQFF.

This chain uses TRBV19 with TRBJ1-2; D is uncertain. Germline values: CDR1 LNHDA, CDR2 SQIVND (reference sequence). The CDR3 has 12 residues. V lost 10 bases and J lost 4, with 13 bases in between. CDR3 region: CATFVFGYGYTF. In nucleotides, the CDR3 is TGTGCCACCTTCGTTTTCGGCTATGGCTACACCTTC.

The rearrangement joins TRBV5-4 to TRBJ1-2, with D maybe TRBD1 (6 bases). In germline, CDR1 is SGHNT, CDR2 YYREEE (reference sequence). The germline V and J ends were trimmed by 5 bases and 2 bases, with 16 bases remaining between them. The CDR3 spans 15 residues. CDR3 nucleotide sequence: TGTGCCAGCAGTCCCAGGGGCCTTATCAACTATGGCTACACCTTC. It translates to CASSPRGLINYGYTF.

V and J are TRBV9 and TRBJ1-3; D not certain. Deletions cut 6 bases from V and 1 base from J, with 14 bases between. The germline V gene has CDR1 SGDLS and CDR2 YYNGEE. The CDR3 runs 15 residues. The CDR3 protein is CASNFNTASGNTIYF. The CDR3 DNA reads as TGTGCCAGCAATTTTAACACCGCATCTGGAAACACCATATATTTT.

The CDR3 DNA reads as TGTGCCAGCTCACCAAAGGGTGCCGGTAATGAAAAACTGTTTTTT. Protein: CASSPKGAGNEKLFF. The chain carries TRBV18 and TRBJ1-4, with no clear D. With 2 bases removed from V and 4 bases from J, the gap between germline ends came to 11 bases. CDR3 length: 15 amino acids. Per germline, CDR1 KGHSH and CDR2 LQKENI.

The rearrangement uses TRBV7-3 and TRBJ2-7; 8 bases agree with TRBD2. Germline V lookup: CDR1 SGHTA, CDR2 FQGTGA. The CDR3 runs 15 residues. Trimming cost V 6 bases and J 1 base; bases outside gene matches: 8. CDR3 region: CASRRGDHRSYEQYF. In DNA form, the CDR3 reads TGTGCCAGCAGGCGGGGGGATCACCGTTCCTACGAGCAGTACTTC.

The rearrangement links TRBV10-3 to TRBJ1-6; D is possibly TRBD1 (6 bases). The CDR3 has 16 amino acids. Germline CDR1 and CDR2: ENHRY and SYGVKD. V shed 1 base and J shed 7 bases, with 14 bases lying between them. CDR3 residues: CAISELETGGNSPLHF. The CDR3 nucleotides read TGTGCCATCAGTGAGTTAGAGACAGGAGGGAATTCACCCCTCCACTTT.

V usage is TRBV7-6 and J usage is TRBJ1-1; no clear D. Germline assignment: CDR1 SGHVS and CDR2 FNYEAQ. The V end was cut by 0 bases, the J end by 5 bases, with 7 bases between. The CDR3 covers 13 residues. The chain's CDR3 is CASSLAIGTEAFF. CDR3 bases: TGTGCCAGCAGCTTAGCGATAGGAACTGAAGCTTTCTTT. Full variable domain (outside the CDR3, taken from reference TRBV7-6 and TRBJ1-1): GAGVSQSPRYKVTKRGQDVALRCDPISGHVSLYWYRQALGQGPEFLTYFNYEAQQDKSGLPNDRFSAERPEGSISTLTIQRTEQRDSAMYRCASSLAIGTEAFFGQGTRLTVV.

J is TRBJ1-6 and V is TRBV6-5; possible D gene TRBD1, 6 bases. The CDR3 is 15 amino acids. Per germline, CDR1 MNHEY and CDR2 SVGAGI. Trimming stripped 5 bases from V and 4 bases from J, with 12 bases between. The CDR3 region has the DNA TGTGCCAGCAGTCATAGGACAGAGTATAATTCACCCCTCCACTTT. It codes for CASSHRTEYNSPLHF.

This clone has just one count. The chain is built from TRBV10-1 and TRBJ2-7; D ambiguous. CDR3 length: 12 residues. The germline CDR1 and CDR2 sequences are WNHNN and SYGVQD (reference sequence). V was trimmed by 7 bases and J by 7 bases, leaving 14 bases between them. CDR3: CASTGPNHEQYF. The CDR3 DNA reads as TGCGCCAGCACCGGGCCAAACCATGAGCAGTACTTC.

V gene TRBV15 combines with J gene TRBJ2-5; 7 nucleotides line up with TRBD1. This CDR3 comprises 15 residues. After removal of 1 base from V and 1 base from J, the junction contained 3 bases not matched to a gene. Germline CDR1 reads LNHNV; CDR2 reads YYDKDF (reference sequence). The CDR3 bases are TGTGCCACCAGCAGAGGCTGGGACAGCCAAGAGACCCAGTACTTC. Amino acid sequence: CATSRGWDSQETQYF.

In DNA form, the CDR3 reads TGTGCCAGCAGCTCGGGAGAGCTTTACGAGCAGTACTTC. The encoded protein is CASSSGELYEQYF. The chain links TRBV7-6 to TRBJ2-7, with D possibly matching TRBD2 (6 bases). CDR3 length: 13 amino acids. With 4 bases removed from V and 4 bases from J, the gap between germline ends came to 11 bases. Per the germline V gene, CDR1 is SGHVS and CDR2 is FNYEAQ.